Shown below are 32 T cell receptor beta chains from a single sample sequenced in a study of shared clonotypes between healthy human individuals. Repertoires were generated with immunoSEQ multiplex PCR, while TCRdb's copy carries only in-frame clones and drops some. The sample has approximately 2,000,000 clones, around 92% seen once. The sample taken for sequencing was naive CD4+ T cells from PBMCs. Specified subset: CD45RA+ positively selected. Every receptor here comes from a young man in good health. Some clones in this sample may be carry-over from other donors' samples.

The table lists this clone with a few counts. The rearrangement links TRBV5-8 to TRBJ1-4, with a weak D call TRBD1 (5 bases). CDR3 length equals 16 residues. Germline assignment: CDR1 SGHTS and CDR2 YDEGEE. The V and J ends lost 6 bases and 0 bases respectively, with 15 bases between them. The CDR3 is CASNIKGNPTNEKLFF. CDR3 sequence (DNA): TGTGCCAGCAACATAAAGGGGAACCCAACTAATGAAAAACTGTTTTTT.

The chain couples TRBV7-9 to TRBJ1-2; 9 bases fit TRBD1. Germline V gene data show CDR1 as SEHNR and CDR2 as FQNEAQ (reference sequence). The trim removed 6 bases at V and 8 bases at J, leaving 13 bases unmatched. The CDR3 is 15 amino acids. The CDR3 coding sequence is TGTGCCAGCAGTCTATCGACAGGGGGAGGAAGAGGCTACACCTTC. It translates to CASSLSTGGGRGYTF. The full variable domain, rest sourced from reference TRBV7-9 and TRBJ1-2, is DTGVSQNPRHKITKRGQNVTFRCDPISEHNRLYWYRQTLGQGPEFLTYFQNEAQLEKSRLLSDRFSAERPKGSFSTLEIQRTEQGDSAMYLCASSLSTGGGRGYTFGSGTRLTVV.

This clone was observed once. The chain joins TRBV2 to TRBJ2-2, with TRBD2 identical over 12 bases. The V gene's germline CDR1 is SNHLY and CDR2 FYNNEI. Unmatched junction bases numbered 8, after V lost 6 bases and J lost 6 bases. The CDR3 is 16 amino acids. CDR3 bases: TGTGCCAGCAGCGCCCGACTAGCGGGAGACCCCGGGGAGCTGTTTTTT. Its translation: CASSARLAGDPGELFF.

This CDR3 reads CASSASANYGYTF. The CDR3 region has the DNA TGTGCCAGCAGCGCCTCAGCTAACTATGGCTACACCTTC. The chain uses TRBV7-9 and TRBJ1-2; D is ambiguous. Germline assignment: CDR1 SEHNR and CDR2 FQNEAQ (reference sequence). This CDR3 region has 13 residues. The V gene lost 5 bases and the J gene lost 0 bases, with 7 bases spanning the gap.

This sequence joins TRBV30 and TRBJ2-5; 8 bases line up with TRBD2. This CDR3 has 13 amino acids. Unmatched junction bases numbered 4, after V lost 5 bases and J lost 2 bases. Germline CDR1 reads GTSNPN; CDR2 reads SVGIG (reference sequence). CDR3 bases: TGTGCCTGGGGGGGACTAGTTCAAGAGACCCAGTACTTC. Its protein is CAWGGLVQETQYF.

This clone has just one count. The chain uses TRBV25-1 and TRBJ2-5, with TRBD2 matching over 9 bases. V shed 0 bases and J 3 bases; nucleotides not matched to a gene: 8. The CDR3 length is 17 residues. CDR1 is MGHDK and CDR2 is SYGVNS in the germline V gene. DNA for the CDR3: TGTGCCAGCAGTGAATATCGGGCTAGCGGGGTCGAAGAGACCCAGTACTTC. Protein product: CASSEYRASGVEETQYF. The whole variable domain, remainder taken from reference TRBV25-1 and TRBJ2-5, is EADIYQTPRYLVIGTGKKITLECSQTMGHDKMYWYQQDPGMELHLIHYSYGVNSTEKGDLSSESTVSRIRTEHFPLTLESARPSHTSQYLCASSEYRASGVEETQYFGPGTRLLVL.

In this sample, this clone turned up once. The rearrangement links TRBV29-1 to TRBJ2-2; possible D gene TRBD2, 5 bases. From germline, CDR1 is SQVTM and CDR2 ANQGSEA. V lost 2 bases to trimming and J lost 0 bases, with 13 bases between them. The CDR3 totals 16 residues. The CDR3 loop reads CSVESWELANTGELFF. CDR3 nucleotides: TGCAGCGTTGAAAGCTGGGAACTAGCGAACACCGGGGAGCTGTTTTTT.

As for this clone: Sequence at one end of the junction differs from germline and may be a read error. The chain employs TRBV7-9 and TRBJ1-5; 8 nucleotides match TRBD1. CDR1 is SEHNR and CDR2 is FQNEAQ in the germline V gene (reference sequence). This CDR3 region has 14 residues. In DNA form, the CDR3 reads TGTGCCAGCAGTTTAGACAGGGGCTCCCAGCCCCAGCATTTT. Translating gives CASSLDRGSQPQHF.

V is TRBV28 and J is TRBJ1-2; 7 nucleotides line up with TRBD1. The CDR3 spans 14 residues. Germline V gene sequence: CDR1 MDHEN, CDR2 SYDVKM. V lost 5 bases and J lost 5; bases outside the gene matches: 8. The CDR3 loop reads CASSPTGTVYGYTF. The CDR3 DNA reads TGTGCCAGCAGTCCGACAGGGACCGTTTATGGCTACACCTTC.

In its sample, this clone was seen once. CDR3 loop: CASGTGVVPGELFF. The DNA for the CDR3 is TGTGCCAGCGGGACAGGGGTGGTCCCCGGGGAGCTGTTTTTT. The chain links TRBV6-1 to TRBJ2-2; TRBD1 agrees at 10 bases. V gave up 8 bases and J gave up 6 bases; unmatched junction bases: 6. The CDR3 is made up of 14 amino acids. Germline V gene sequence: CDR1 MNHNS, CDR2 SASEGT.

The rearrangement links TRBV28 to TRBJ2-7; D remains ambiguous. The CDR3 runs to 12 residues. V shed 5 bases and J shed 6 bases, with 11 bases lying between them. Per germline, CDR1 MDHEN and CDR2 SYDVKM. CDR3 protein: CASSGPLGEQYF. The CDR3 bases are TGTGCCAGCAGTGGGCCTTTGGGCGAGCAGTACTTC.

This rearrangement joins TRBV5-5 to TRBJ2-7, with TRBD1 as a possible D gene (6 bases). V lost 2 bases, J lost 0 bases, and 9 bases lay in between. There are 14 residues in the CDR3. The germline CDR1 and CDR2 sequences are SGHKS and YYEKEE (reference sequence). The CDR3, as DNA: TGTGCCAGCAGCTTTCTAGGGGGCTCCTACGAGCAGTACTTC. Translation: CASSFLGGSYEQYF. The whole variable domain, remainder taken from reference TRBV5-5 and TRBJ2-7, is DAGVTQSPTHLIKTRGQQVTLRCSPISGHKSVSWYQQVLGQGPQFIFQYYEKEERGRGNFPDRFSARQFPNYSSELNVNALLLGDSALYLCASSFLGGSYEQYFGPGTRLTVT.

The CDR3 DNA is TGTGCCAGCAGTTCGGCCTTGCGGCACTATGGCTACACCTTC. It yields the protein CASSSALRHYGYTF. The J gene is TRBJ1-2, the V gene TRBV28; D ambiguous. V lost 4 bases, J lost 3 bases, and 12 bases lay in between. The CDR3 totals 14 residues. Germline-derived CDR1 and CDR2 are MDHEN and SYDVKM.

This clone was observed a few times. V and J are TRBV28 and TRBJ1-1; D is unresolved. This CDR3 is built from 13 residues. Per the germline V gene, CDR1 is MDHEN and CDR2 is SYDVKM. Trimming removed 7 bases at V and 10 bases at J, with 19 bases between. The CDR3 DNA reads as TGTGCCAGCAAAGATATCGGGCAAGGGCGAGCTTTCTTT. As protein: CASKDIGQGRAFF.

The chain links TRBV4-3 to TRBJ2-1; D is ambiguous. V lost 2 bases and J lost 9, with 20 bases in between. The CDR3 has 16 amino acids. The germline V gene encodes CDR1 LGHNA and CDR2 YSLEER. The CDR3 region has the DNA TGCGCCAGCAGCCAATCTCCGGGCCCCAATCCGGGTGAGCAGTTCTTC. It is translated as CASSQSPGPNPGEQFF.

This sequence joins TRBV11-2 and TRBJ2-7; TRBD2 aligns across 11 bases. Germline V gene lookup returns CDR1 SGHAT and CDR2 FQNNGV. After removal of 5 bases from V and 4 bases from J, the junction contained 16 bases not matched to a gene. The length of the CDR3 is 18 residues. CDR3 sequence reads: CASSTHPPSGGMEYEQYF. CDR3 coding DNA: TGTGCCAGCAGCACCCACCCCCCTAGCGGGGGGATGGAATACGAGCAGTACTTC.

V is TRBV28 and J is TRBJ2-6; TRBD1 agrees at 9 bases. CDR3 length: 19 amino acids. Germline loops: CDR1 MDHEN, CDR2 SYDVKM. Losses at the gene ends were 3 bases for V and 0 bases for J; bases not matched to a gene: 9. Here the CDR3 reads CASSFLAGTGYSGANVLTF. The CDR3 DNA reads as TGTGCCAGCAGTTTTTTGGCCGGGACAGGGTACTCTGGGGCCAACGTCCTGACTTTC. The variable domain in full, with the rest retrieved from reference TRBV28 and TRBJ2-6, is DVKVTQSSRYLVKRTGEKVFLECVQDMDHENMFWYRQDPGLGLRLIYFSYDVKMKEKGDIPEGYSVSREKKERFSLILESASTNQTSMYLCASSFLAGTGYSGANVLTFGAGSRLTVL.

This rearrangement joins TRBV4-2 to TRBJ2-1; no clear D. V was trimmed by 5 bases and J by 10 bases, leaving 9 bases between them. Germline CDR1 LGHNA, CDR2 YNFKEQ. The CDR3 runs to 11 residues. The CDR3 DNA reads TGTGCCAGCAGCTTGCAAGCGGAGCAGTTCTTC. Translation: CASSLQAEQFF.

This chain joins TRBV15 and TRBJ2-5, with D maybe TRBD2 (7 bases). Between the trimmed V and J ends, which lost 2 bases and 5 bases, there was a span of 15 bases. This CDR3 has 15 residues. Germline-derived CDR1 and CDR2 are LNHNV and YYDKDF (reference sequence). The CDR3 DNA reads TGTGCCACCAGCAGACCTGGACTAGGGGGGGAGACCCAGTACTTC. Its protein is CATSRPGLGGETQYF. Filled out from reference TRBV15 and TRBJ2-5, the complete variable domain reads DAMVIQNPRYQVTQFGKPVTLSCSQTLNHNVMYWYQQKSSQAPKLLFHYYDKDFNNEADTPDNFQSRRPNTSFCFLDIRSPGLGDTAMYLCATSRPGLGGETQYFGPGTRLLVL.

This clone was observed a few times. V and J are TRBV6-5 and TRBJ1-2; D remains ambiguous. V shed 2 bases and J shed 2 bases, with 9 bases lying between them. The CDR3 sequence is 14 residues long. The germline V gene has CDR1 MNHEY and CDR2 SVGAGI. The CDR3: CASSYRTANYGYTF. The CDR3 coding sequence is TGTGCCAGCAGTTACAGGACTGCCAACTATGGCTACACCTTC.

The rearrangement links TRBV28 to TRBJ2-1; D is ambiguous. Per germline, CDR1 MDHEN and CDR2 SYDVKM. Trimming removed 9 bases at V and 0 bases at J, with 6 bases between. This CDR3 has 12 residues. The CDR3 nucleotides read TGTGCCAGTGATACCTCCTACAATGAGCAGTTCTTC. Amino acids: CASDTSYNEQFF.

This chain connects TRBV5-1 to TRBJ1-1; D may be TRBD1 (6 bases). The ends were cut back, 0 bases at V and 1 base at J, with 13 bases in the middle. In germline, CDR1 is SGHRS, CDR2 YFSETQ. The CDR3 is made up of 16 amino acids. The CDR3 DNA reads TGCGCCAGCAGCTTGGATTTTACAGGGACGAACACTGAAGCTTTCTTT. Amino acid sequence: CASSLDFTGTNTEAFF.

This clone was picked up a small number of times. This chain links TRBV10-3 with TRBJ1-1; 10 bases align to TRBD1. The V gene end was trimmed by 4 bases and the J gene end by 7 bases; junction bases not matched to a gene: 0. The CDR3 is 12 amino acids. CDR1 and CDR2 (germline): ENHRY, SYGVKD. The DNA of the CDR3 is TGTGCCATCAGTGGGACAGGGGGTGAAGCTTTCTTT. Translated, it gives CAISGTGGEAFF.

This chain links TRBV2 with TRBJ1-3; TRBD1 matches 7 bases. Germline trimming cut 5 bases from V and 0 bases from J; bases unmatched to any gene: 1. CDR3 length: 14 amino acids. Per germline, CDR1 SNHLY and CDR2 FYNNEI. DNA of the CDR3: TGTGCCAGCAGTACAGGGGACTCTGGAAACACCATATATTTT. This encodes CASSTGDSGNTIYF.

The V and J genes are TRBV5-1 and TRBJ2-2; D not certain. This CDR3 spans 14 amino acids. Germline loops: CDR1 SGHRS, CDR2 YFSETQ. V was pared by 4 bases and J by 3 bases, with 10 bases between. CDR3 in DNA: TGCGCCAGCAGCCCCAACGGCGACACCGGGGAGCTGTTTTTT. It codes for CASSPNGDTGELFF.

The count of this clone is one. V is TRBV9 and J is TRBJ2-7; D is unresolved. Trimming pared 0 bases from V and 4 bases from J, leaving 11 bases between. The CDR3 spans 14 residues. Germline-derived CDR1 and CDR2 are SGDLS and YYNGEE. CDR3 nucleotides: TGTGCCAGCAGCGTAGGGCCGGCAGCATACGAGCAGTACTTC. Translating it yields CASSVGPAAYEQYF.

In regard to this clone: Additional DNA sequences in this sample encode the identical CDR3. The chain combines TRBV5-1 with TRBJ2-1; 12 bases are a match to TRBD2. Looked up from germline, CDR1 is SGHRS and CDR2 is YFSETQ. After removal of 0 bases from V and 7 bases from J, the junction contained 2 bases not matched to a gene. This CDR3 has 15 residues. Here the CDR3 DNA reads TGCGCCAGCAGCTTGGGGCTAGCGGGAGGGAATGAGCAGTTCTTC. Its translation is CASSLGLAGGNEQFF.

The V call is TRBV28, the J call TRBJ2-7, with 10 bases matching TRBD2. Germline loops: CDR1 MDHEN, CDR2 SYDVKM. With 1 base clipped from V and 0 bases from J, the junction kept 3 bases outside the gene matches. CDR3 length: 16 amino acids. CDR3 loop: CASSLFTSGISYEQYF. CDR3 bases: TGTGCCAGCAGTTTATTCACTAGCGGGATCTCCTACGAGCAGTACTTC.

V is TRBV7-2 and J is TRBJ1-1; TRBD1 might be the D (6 bases). Germline CDR1 reads SGHTA; CDR2 reads FQGNSA. The length of the CDR3 is 16 residues. Trimming removed 5 bases at V and 0 bases at J, with 16 bases between. CDR3 residues: CASSLQLGGVNTEAFF. The CDR3 bases are TGTGCCAGCAGCCTCCAGTTAGGGGGGGTGAACACTGAAGCTTTCTTT.

The gene calls are TRBV29-1 and TRBJ1-2; D unresolved. In germline, CDR1 is SQVTM, CDR2 ANQGSEA. This CDR3 is 14 amino acids long. V dropped 2 bases and J dropped 1 base, with 11 bases sitting between them. The CDR3 DNA reads as TGCAGCGTTGAATTGTGGAGTAATAACTATGGCTACACCTTC. This codes for CSVELWSNNYGYTF. The entire variable domain, with the rest obtained from reference TRBV29-1 and TRBJ1-2, is as follows: SAVISQKPSRDICQRGTSLTIQCQVDSQVTMMFWYRQQPGQSLTLIATANQGSEATYESGFVIDKFPISRPNLTFSTLTVSNMSPEDSSIYLCSVELWSNNYGYTFGSGTRLTVV.

The chain links TRBV5-6 to TRBJ1-3; TRBD1 is a possible D gene (5 bases). CDR1 and CDR2 from the germline V gene are SGHDT and YYEEEE. The CDR3 covers 16 residues. V gave up 1 base and J gave up 1 base, with 12 bases separating them. The CDR3 here is CASSLRGWSSGNTIYF. The CDR3 DNA follows: TGTGCCAGCAGCTTGCGGGGGTGGTCATCTGGAAACACCATATATTTT.

The chain recombines TRBV5-1 with TRBJ2-7; D may be TRBD1 (6 bases). Germline V gene sequence: CDR1 SGHRS, CDR2 YFSETQ. The length of the CDR3 is 13 residues. The V gene lost 1 base and the J gene lost 5 bases, with 10 bases spanning the gap. This chain's CDR3 is CASSLNPGDEQYF. Written as DNA, the CDR3 is TGCGCCAGCAGCTTGAATCCAGGGGACGAGCAGTACTTC.